This T cell receptor (beta chain) came from a study of immune cell composition in non-small cell lung cancer. V was clipped by 2 bases and J by 9 bases, with 17 bases between them. The CDR3 contains 15 residues. CDR1 is MGHRA and CDR2 is YSYEKL in the germline V gene. DNA was extracted from unsorted cell suspensions stored frozen. Study results and limitations: TIL tumour reactivity correlated with maximal tumour-associated clone frequency in adenocarcinoma.

Sequenced by immunoSEQ multiplex PCR; TCRdb stores in-frame clones only, minus some. The sample contains some 13,000 clones, more than 65% of which appear only once. Worth noting for this clone: No antigen is known for it.

Input material: lung tumor tissue. The TCR originated in a human donor with non-small cell lung cancer. The chain links TRBV4-1 to TRBJ2-1; D is possibly TRBD2 (7 bases). As DNA, the CDR3 is TGCGCCAGCAGCCAAACCATATCAGGGGAGGGTGAGCAGTTCTTC. Translating it yields CASSQTISGEGEQFF.